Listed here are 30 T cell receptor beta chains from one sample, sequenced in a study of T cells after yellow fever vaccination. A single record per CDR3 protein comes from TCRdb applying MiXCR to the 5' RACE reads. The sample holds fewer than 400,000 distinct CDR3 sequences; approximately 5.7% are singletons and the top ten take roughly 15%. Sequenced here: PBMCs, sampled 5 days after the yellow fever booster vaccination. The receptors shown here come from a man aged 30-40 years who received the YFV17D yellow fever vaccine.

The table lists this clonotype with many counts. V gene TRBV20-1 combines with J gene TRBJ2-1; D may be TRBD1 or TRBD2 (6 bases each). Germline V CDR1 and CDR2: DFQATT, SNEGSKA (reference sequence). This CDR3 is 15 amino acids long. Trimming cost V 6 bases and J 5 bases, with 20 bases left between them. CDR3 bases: TGCAGTGCCAGATCTGGGGGGCATTTAGACAATGAGCAGTTCTTC. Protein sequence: CSARSGGHLDNEQFF.

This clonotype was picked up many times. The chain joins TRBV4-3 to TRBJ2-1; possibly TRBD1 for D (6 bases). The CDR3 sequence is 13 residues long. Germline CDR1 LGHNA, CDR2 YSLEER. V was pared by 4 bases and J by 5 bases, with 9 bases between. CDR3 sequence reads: CASSLYRDNEQFF. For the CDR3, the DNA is TGCGCCAGCAGCCTATACAGGGACAATGAGCAGTTCTTC.

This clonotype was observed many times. The CDR3 nucleotides are TGTGCCAGCAGTTACAGGGGTGACTATGGCTACACCTTC. This translates into CASSYRGDYGYTF. This chain connects TRBV27 to TRBJ1-2; 7 bases are shared with TRBD1. There are 13 residues in the CDR3. Trimming took 4 bases from V and 3 from J; bases not matched to a gene: 2. Per germline, CDR1 MNHEY and CDR2 SMNVEV (reference sequence).

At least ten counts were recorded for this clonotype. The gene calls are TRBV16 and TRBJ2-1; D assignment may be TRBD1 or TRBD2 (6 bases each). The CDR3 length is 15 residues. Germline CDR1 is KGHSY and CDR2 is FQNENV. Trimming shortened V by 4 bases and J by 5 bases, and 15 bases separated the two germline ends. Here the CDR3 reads CASSPSEGVHNEQFF. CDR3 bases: TGTGCCAGCAGCCCTAGCGAGGGGGTACACAATGAGCAGTTCTTC.

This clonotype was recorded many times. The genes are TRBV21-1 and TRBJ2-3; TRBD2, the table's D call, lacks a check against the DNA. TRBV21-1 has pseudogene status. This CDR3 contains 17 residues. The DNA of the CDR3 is TGTGCCAGCAGCAAGACAGGTAGCGGGAAGGGCGCAGATACGCAGTATTTT. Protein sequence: CASSKTGSGKGADTQYF.

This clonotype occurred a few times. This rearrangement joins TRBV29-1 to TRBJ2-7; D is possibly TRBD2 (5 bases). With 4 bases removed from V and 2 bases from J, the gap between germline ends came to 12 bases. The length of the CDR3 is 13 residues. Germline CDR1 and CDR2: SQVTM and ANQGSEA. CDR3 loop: CSVAMRAPYEQYF. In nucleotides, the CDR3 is TGCAGCGTTGCTATGAGGGCTCCCTACGAGCAGTACTTC.

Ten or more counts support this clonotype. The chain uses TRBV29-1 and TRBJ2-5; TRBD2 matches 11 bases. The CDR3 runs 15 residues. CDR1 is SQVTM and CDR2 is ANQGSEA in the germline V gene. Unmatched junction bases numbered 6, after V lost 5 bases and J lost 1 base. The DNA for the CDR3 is TGCAGCGTTAGATCCGGGACTAGCGGCCAAGAGACCCAGTACTTC. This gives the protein CSVRSGTSGQETQYF. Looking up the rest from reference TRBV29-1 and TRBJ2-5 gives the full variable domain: SAVISQKPSRDICQRGTSLTIQCQVDSQVTMMFWYRQQPGQSLTLIATANQGSEATYESGFVIDKFPISRPNLTFSTLTVSNMSPEDSSIYLCSVRSGTSGQETQYFGPGTRLLVL.

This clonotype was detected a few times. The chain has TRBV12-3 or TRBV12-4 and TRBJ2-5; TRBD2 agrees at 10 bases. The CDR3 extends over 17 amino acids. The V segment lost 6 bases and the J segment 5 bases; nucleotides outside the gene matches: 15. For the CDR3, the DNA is TGTGCCAGCAGCCTAATAAGCGGGAGGGCTAGAGATGAGACCCAGTACTTC. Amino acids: CASSLISGRARDETQYF.

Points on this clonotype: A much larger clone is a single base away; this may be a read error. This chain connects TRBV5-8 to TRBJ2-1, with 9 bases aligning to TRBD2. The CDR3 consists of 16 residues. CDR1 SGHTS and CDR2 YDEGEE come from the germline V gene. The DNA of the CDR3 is TGTACCAGCAGTTCATGGCTAGCGGGGACTTTTAATGAGCAGTTCTTC. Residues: CTSSSWLAGTFNEQFF.

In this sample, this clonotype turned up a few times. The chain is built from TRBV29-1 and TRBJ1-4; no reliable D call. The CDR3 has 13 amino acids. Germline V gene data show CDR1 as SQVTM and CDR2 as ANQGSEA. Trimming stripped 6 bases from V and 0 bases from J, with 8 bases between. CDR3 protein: CSVERATNEKLFF. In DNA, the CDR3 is TGCAGCGTCGAGCGGGCAACTAATGAAAAACTGTTTTTT. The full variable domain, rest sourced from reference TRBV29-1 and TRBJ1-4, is SAVISQKPSRDICQRGTSLTIQCQVDSQVTMMFWYRQQPGQSLTLIATANQGSEATYESGFVIDKFPISRPNLTFSTLTVSNMSPEDSSIYLCSVERATNEKLFFGSGTQLSVL.

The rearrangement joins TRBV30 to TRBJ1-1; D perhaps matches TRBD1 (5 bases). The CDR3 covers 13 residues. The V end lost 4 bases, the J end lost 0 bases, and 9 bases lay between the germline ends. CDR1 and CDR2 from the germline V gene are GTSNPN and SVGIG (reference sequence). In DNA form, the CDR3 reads TGTGCCTGGACCGGGGGATTGAACACTGAAGCTTTCTTT. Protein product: CAWTGGLNTEAFF.

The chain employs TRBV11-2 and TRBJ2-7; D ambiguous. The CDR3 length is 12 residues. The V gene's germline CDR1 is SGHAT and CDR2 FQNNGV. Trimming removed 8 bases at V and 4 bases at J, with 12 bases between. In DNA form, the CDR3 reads TGTGCCAGCGGATCAATGGGTTACGAGCAGTACTTC. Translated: CASGSMGYEQYF.

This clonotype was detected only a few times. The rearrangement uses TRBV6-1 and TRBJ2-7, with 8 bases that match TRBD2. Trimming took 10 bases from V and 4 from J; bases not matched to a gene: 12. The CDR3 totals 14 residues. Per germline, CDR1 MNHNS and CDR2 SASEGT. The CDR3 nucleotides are TGTGCCACCTCATCGGGGGGGCTTGGGTACGAGCAGTACTTC. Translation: CATSSGGLGYEQYF.

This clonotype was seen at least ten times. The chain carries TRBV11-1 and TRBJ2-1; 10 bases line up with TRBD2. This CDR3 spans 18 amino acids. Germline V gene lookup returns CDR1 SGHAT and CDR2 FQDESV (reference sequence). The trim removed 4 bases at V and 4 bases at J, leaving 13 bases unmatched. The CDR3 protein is CASSSYRPSSGSYNEQFF. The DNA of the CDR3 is TGTGCCAGCAGCTCTTACAGGCCCTCTAGCGGGAGTTACAATGAGCAGTTCTTC.

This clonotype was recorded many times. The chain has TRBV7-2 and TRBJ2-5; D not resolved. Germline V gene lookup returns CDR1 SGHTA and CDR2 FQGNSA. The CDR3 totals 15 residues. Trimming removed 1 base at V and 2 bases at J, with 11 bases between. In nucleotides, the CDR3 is TGTGCCAGCAGCTTAGTTGTCGGGCCTCAAGAGACCCAGTACTTC. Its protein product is CASSLVVGPQETQYF.

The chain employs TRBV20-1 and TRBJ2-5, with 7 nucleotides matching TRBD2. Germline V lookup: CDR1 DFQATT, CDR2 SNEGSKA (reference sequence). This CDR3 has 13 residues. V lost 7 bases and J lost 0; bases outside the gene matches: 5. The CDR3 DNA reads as TGCAGTGTATCCGGGACTAACCAAGAGACCCAGTACTTC. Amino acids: CSVSGTNQETQYF.

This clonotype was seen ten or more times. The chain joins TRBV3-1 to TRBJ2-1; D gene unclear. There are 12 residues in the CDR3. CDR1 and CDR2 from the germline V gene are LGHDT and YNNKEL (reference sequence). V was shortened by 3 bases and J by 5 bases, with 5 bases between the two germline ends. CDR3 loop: CASSHNDNEQFF. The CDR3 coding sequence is TGTGCCAGCAGCCATAACGACAATGAGCAGTTCTTC.

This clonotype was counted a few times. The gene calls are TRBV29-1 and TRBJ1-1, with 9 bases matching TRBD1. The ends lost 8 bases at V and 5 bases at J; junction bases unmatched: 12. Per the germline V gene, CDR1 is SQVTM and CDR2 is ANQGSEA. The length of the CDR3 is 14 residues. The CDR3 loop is CSLDTGGLGTEAFF. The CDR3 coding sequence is TGCAGCTTGGACACAGGGGGCCTTGGAACTGAAGCTTTCTTT.

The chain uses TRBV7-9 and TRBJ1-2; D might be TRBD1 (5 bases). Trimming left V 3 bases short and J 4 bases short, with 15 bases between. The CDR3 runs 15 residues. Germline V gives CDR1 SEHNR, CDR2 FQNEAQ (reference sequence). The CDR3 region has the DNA TGTGCCAGCAGCTTGGGGGATCCCAGCTTCTATGGCTACACCTTC. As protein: CASSLGDPSFYGYTF.

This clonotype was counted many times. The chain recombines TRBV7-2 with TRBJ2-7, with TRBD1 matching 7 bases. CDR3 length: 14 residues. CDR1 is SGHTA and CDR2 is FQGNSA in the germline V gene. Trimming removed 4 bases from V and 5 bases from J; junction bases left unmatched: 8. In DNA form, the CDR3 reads TGTGCCAGCAGCTCGGGACAGCCGGGCCACGAGCAGTACTTC. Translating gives CASSSGQPGHEQYF. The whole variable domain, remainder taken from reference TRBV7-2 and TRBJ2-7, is GAGVSQSPSNKVTEKGKDVELRCDPISGHTALYWYRQSLGQGLEFLIYFQGNSAPDKSGLPSDRFSAERTGGSVSTLTIQRTQQEDSAVYLCASSSGQPGHEQYFGPGTRLTVT.

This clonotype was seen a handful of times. The CDR3 sequence is CASSLDGAVLYEQYF. DNA for the CDR3: TGTGCCAGCAGCTTAGATGGTGCGGTACTTTACGAGCAGTACTTC. The chain is built from TRBV7-2 and TRBJ2-7; D is undetermined. CDR1 and CDR2 (germline): SGHTA, FQGNSA. The CDR3 has 15 residues. The V and J ends lost 1 base and 4 bases respectively, with 14 bases between them. Full variable domain (outside the CDR3, taken from reference TRBV7-2 and TRBJ2-7): GAGVSQSPSNKVTEKGKDVELRCDPISGHTALYWYRQSLGQGLEFLIYFQGNSAPDKSGLPSDRFSAERTGGSVSTLTIQRTQQEDSAVYLCASSLDGAVLYEQYFGPGTRLTVT.

CDR3 amino acids: CASPIRKNEKLFF. Here the CDR3 DNA reads TGTGCCAGTCCCATAAGGAAGAATGAAAAACTGTTTTTT. V usage is TRBV19 and J usage is TRBJ1-4, with D unclear. Germline CDR1 LNHDA, CDR2 SQIVND (reference sequence). With 8 bases removed from V and 5 bases from J, the gap between germline ends came to 12 bases. This CDR3 spans 13 amino acids. Using reference TRBV19 and TRBJ1-4 for the parts outside the CDR3, the full variable domain is DGGITQSPKYLFRKEGQNVTLSCEQNLNHDAMYWYRQDPGQGLRLIYYSQIVNDFQKGDIAEGYSVSREKKESFPLTVTSAQKNPTAFYLCASPIRKNEKLFFGSGTQLSVL.

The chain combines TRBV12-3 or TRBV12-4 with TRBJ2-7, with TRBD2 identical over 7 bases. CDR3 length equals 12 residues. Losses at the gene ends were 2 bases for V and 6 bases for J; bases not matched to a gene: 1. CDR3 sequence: CASSLWGGEQYF. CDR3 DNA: TGTGCCAGCAGTTTATGGGGGGGCGAGCAGTACTTC.

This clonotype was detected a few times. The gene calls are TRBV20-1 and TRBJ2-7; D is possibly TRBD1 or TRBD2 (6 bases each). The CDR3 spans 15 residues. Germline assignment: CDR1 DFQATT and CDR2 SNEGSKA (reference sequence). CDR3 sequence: CSAWTASRGNYEQYF. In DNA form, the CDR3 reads TGCAGCGCCTGGACAGCCTCGCGGGGCAACTACGAGCAGTACTTC.

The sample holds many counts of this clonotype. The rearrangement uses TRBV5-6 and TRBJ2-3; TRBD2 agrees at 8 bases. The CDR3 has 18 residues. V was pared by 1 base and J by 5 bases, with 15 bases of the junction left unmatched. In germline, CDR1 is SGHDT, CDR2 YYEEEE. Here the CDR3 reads CASSLRLSREGLVDTQYF. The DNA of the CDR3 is TGTGCCAGCAGCTTGCGGCTCTCTCGGGAGGGCCTAGTAGATACGCAGTATTTT.

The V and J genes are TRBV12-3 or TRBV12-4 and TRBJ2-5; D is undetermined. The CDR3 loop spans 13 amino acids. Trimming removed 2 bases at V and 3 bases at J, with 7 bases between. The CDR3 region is CASSLTAEETQYF. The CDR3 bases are TGTGCCAGCAGTTTAACTGCGGAAGAGACCCAGTACTTC.

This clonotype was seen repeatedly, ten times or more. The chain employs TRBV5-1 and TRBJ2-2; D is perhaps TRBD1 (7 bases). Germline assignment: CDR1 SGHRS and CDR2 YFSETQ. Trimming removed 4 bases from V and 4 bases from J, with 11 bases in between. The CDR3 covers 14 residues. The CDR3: CASSGGTVTGELFF. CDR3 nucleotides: TGCGCCAGCAGCGGGGGGACAGTCACCGGGGAGCTGTTTTTT. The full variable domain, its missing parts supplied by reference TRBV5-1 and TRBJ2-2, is KAGVTQTPRYLIKTRGQQVTLSCSPISGHRSVSWYQQTPGQGLQFLFEYFSETQRNKGNFPGRFSGRQFSNSRSEMNVSTLELGDSALYLCASSGGTVTGELFFGEGSRLTVL.

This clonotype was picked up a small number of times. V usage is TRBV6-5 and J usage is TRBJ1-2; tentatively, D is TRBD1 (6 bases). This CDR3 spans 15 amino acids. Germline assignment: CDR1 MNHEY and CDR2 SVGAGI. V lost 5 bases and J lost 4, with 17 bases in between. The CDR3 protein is CASSPQGGGPYGYTF. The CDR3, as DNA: TGTGCCAGCAGTCCTCAAGGGGGGGGACCCTATGGCTACACCTTC.

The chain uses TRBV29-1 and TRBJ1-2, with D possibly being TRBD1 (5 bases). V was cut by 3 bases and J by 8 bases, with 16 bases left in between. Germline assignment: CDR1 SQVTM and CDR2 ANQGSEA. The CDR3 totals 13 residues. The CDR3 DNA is TGCAGCGTTGAGTTGGTGAGGGGCGCCGGCTACACCTTC. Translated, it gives CSVELVRGAGYTF. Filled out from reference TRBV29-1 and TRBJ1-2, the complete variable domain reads SAVISQKPSRDICQRGTSLTIQCQVDSQVTMMFWYRQQPGQSLTLIATANQGSEATYESGFVIDKFPISRPNLTFSTLTVSNMSPEDSSIYLCSVELVRGAGYTFGSGTRLTVV.

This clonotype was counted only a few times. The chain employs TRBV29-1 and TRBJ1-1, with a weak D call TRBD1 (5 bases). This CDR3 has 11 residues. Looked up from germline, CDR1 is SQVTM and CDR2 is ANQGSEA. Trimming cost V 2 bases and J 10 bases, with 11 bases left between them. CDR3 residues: CSVESGLGAFF. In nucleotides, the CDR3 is TGCAGCGTTGAATCGGGGCTCGGAGCTTTCTTT.